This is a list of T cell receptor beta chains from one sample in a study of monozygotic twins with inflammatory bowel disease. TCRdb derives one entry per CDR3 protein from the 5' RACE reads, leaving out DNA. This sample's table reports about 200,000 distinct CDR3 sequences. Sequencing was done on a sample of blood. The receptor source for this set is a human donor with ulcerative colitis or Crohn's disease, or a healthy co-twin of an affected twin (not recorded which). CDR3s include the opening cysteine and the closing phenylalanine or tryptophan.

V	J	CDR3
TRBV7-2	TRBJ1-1	CASSLVTNTEAFF
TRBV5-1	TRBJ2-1	CASSSRLAGLDEQFF
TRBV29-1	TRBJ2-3	CSVDDTDTQYF
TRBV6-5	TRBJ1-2	CASSTTTGRDYGYTF
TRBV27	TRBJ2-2	CASSRWDYANTGELFF
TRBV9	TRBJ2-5	CASSPGLAGASQETQYF
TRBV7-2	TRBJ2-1	CASSLLGAREQFF
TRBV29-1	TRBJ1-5	CSVATGWDEPQHF
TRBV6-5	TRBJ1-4	CASSYSRGSPNEKLFF
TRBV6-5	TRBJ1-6	CASSYSPGRGYNSPLHF
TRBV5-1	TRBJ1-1	CASSPGGDRSLAFF
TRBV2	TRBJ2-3	CASSSQGFPTDTQYF
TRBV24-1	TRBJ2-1	CATSDAVLPQFF
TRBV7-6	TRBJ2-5	CASSTTTEGGTQYF
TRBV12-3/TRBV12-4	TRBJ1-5	CASRLTGEGQPQHF
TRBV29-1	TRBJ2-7	CSVEDGGTDSYEQYF
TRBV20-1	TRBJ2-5	CSARAPGTAIETQYF
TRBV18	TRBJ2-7	CASSTTGGDYEQYF
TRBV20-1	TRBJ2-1	CSETRRGDEQFF
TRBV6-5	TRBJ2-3	CASSYSSGYSADTQYF
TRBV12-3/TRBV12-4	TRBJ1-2	CASSLGEGFGYTF
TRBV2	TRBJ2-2	CASRGDRGTTGELFF
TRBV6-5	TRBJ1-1	CASSYSAFTEAFF
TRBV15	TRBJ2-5	CATSRVGTPSETQYF
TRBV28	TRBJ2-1	CASSGLAGAGWTNEQFF
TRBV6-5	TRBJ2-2	CASSYVPGSATGELFF
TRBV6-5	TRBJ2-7	CASSSLGDYEQYF
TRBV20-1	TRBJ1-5	CSAGRGNQPQHF
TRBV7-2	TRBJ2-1	CASSYMSSYNEQFF
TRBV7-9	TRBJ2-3	CASSNRRGSGSTDTQYF
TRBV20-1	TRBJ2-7	CSALGLAGEREQYF
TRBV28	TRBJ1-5	CASRRSGDHQPQHF
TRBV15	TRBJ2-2	CATSRPIGVPPNTGELFF
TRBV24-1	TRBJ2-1	CATSGGTIAPSYNEQFF
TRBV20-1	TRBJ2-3	CSARDSSGNTDTQYF
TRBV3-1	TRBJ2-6	CASSLLSGSGANVLTF
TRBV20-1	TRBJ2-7	CSARVTGGYEQYF
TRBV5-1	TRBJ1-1	CASSWGGPNTEAFF
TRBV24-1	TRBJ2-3	CATSDEGGSEYF
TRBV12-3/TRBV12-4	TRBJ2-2	CACTRGLPNTGELFF
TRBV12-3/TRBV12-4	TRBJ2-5	CASSRGRGETQYF
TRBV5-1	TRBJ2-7	CASSLESTYYYEQYF
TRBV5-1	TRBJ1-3	CASSLPGPSSGNTIYF
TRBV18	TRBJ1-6	CASSPSDEHNSPLHF
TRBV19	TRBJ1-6	CASTEDYNSPLYF
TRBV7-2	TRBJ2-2	CASSRGQRNTGELFF
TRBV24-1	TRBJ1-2	CATSDSRWDGYTF
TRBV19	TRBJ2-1	CASRGTGLANEQFF
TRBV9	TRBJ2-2	CASSGRIGANTGELFF
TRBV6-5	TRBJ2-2	CASSYFQGIGELFF